Listed here are 20 T cell receptor beta chains from one sample, sequenced in a study of blood T cell repertoires in COVID-19. Generated by immunoSEQ multiplex PCR, the TCRdb table keeps only in-frame clones and is missing some. The repertoire holds roughly 410,000 clones, with about 91% as singletons. Sequenced sample: peripheral blood. The receptors shown here come from a woman between 35 and 50 years old with COVID-19, enrolled during active disease.

The chain carries TRBV7-2 and TRBJ1-2; 10 bases align to TRBD1. V lost 2 bases, J lost 7 bases, and 4 bases stayed unmatched. This CDR3 spans 14 amino acids. Germline CDR1 reads SGHTA; CDR2 reads FQGNSA. The CDR3 nucleotides read TGTGCCAGCAGCTTAAGACAGGGGGCTGGTGGCTACACCTTC. It encodes CASSLRQGAGGYTF.

Turning to this clone: Other nucleotide sequences in the sample specify the same CDR3. DNA of the CDR3: TGTGCCAGCAGTTTCAGGGATTATGGCTACACCTTC. Translation gives CASSFRDYGYTF. J is TRBJ1-2 and V is TRBV28, with D possibly being TRBD1 (5 bases). Germline-derived CDR1 and CDR2 are MDHEN and SYDVKM. V was pared by 3 bases and J by 5 bases, with 7 bases between. The CDR3 is 12 amino acids.

This clone occurred once. The chain couples TRBV29-1 to TRBJ2-1; 11 nucleotides agree with TRBD2. Germline-derived CDR1 and CDR2 are SQVTM and ANQGSEA. The CDR3 spans 15 residues. Trimming took 8 bases from V and 9 from J; bases not matched to a gene: 15. The DNA for the CDR3 is TGCAGCTCTTTTTCAGGTAGCGGGAGGGCGGTTGAGCAGTTCTTC. Amino acids: CSSFSGSGRAVEQFF.

This chain connects TRBV28 to TRBJ2-7; TRBD1 is a possible D gene (6 bases). The V end lost 3 bases, the J end lost 3 bases, and 12 bases lay between the germline ends. Germline CDR1 is MDHEN and CDR2 is SYDVKM. The CDR3 contains 14 residues. CDR3 sequence (DNA): TGTGCCAGCAGTTTTAGGGGGAAAAACTACGAGCAGTACTTC. This sequence encodes CASSFRGKNYEQYF.

The chain uses TRBV28 and TRBJ1-3, with D perhaps matching TRBD1 (6 bases). There are 17 residues in the CDR3. Trimming cost V 3 bases and J 4 bases, with 19 bases left between them. The germline gives CDR1 MDHEN, CDR2 SYDVKM. This CDR3 is CASSFAVLQGLGNTIYF. In nucleotides, the CDR3 is TGTGCCAGCAGTTTCGCGGTTTTGCAGGGGTTAGGAAACACCATATATTTT.

The CDR3 nucleotides read TGTGCCAGCAGCTTAGCCCGGCAGGGGGCAAGAGGCGGCTACACCTTC. Protein sequence: CASSLARQGARGGYTF. The chain couples TRBV7-2 to TRBJ1-2, with 8 bases matching TRBD1. CDR3 length: 16 amino acids. The junction had 11 bases not matched to a gene; V was cut back by 0 bases and J by 8 bases. Germline loops: CDR1 SGHTA, CDR2 FQGNSA. Full variable domain (missing parts from reference TRBV7-2 and TRBJ1-2): GAGVSQSPSNKVTEKGKDVELRCDPISGHTALYWYRQSLGQGLEFLIYFQGNSAPDKSGLPSDRFSAERTGGSVSTLTIQRTQQEDSAVYLCASSLARQGARGGYTFGSGTRLTVV.

The chain combines TRBV5-1 with TRBJ1-4, with 7 bases identical to TRBD1. There are 15 residues in the CDR3. V dropped 6 bases and J dropped 8; count of bases not matched to a gene: 13. The V gene's germline CDR1 is SGHRS and CDR2 YFSETQ. The CDR3 here is CASTSRQGGREKLFF. Here the CDR3 DNA reads TGCGCCAGCACCTCGCGGCAGGGGGGACGGGAAAAACTGTTTTTT.

V usage is TRBV5-1 and J usage is TRBJ1-6; unclear D gene. Germline loops: CDR1 SGHRS, CDR2 YFSETQ. The CDR3 consists of 15 residues. The V gene lost 0 bases and the J gene lost 10 bases, with 14 bases spanning the gap. Written as DNA, the CDR3 is TGCGCCAGCAGCTTGGGTCGCCCATCACTGTCACCCCTCCACTTT. This translates into CASSLGRPSLSPLHF.

In its sample, this clone was seen once. J is TRBJ1-5 and V is TRBV12-5, with 8 positions matching TRBD1. The junction had 6 bases not matched to a gene; V was cut back by 6 bases and J by 5 bases. CDR1 and CDR2 from the germline V gene are LGHNT and FRNRAP. The CDR3 consists of 14 residues. The CDR3: CASGRDRTHQPQHF. The CDR3 region has the DNA TGTGCTAGTGGGAGGGACAGGACCCATCAGCCCCAGCATTTT.

This clone was seen once. The rearrangement uses TRBV12-3 or TRBV12-4 and TRBJ2-7; perhaps TRBD2 as D (5 bases). This CDR3 comprises 12 residues. Trimming cost V 3 bases and J 6 bases, with 9 bases left between them. CDR3 loop: CASSLPRGEQYF. The CDR3 bases are TGTGCCAGCAGTTTGCCCCGGGGCGAGCAGTACTTC.

V and J are TRBV5-1 and TRBJ1-3; D is perhaps TRBD1 (6 bases). Germline V gives CDR1 SGHRS, CDR2 YFSETQ. Trimming shortened V by 5 bases and J by 4 bases, and 19 bases separated the two germline ends. The CDR3 covers 16 residues. The CDR3 region is CASRSLKQGAGNTIYF. The CDR3 DNA is TGCGCCAGCAGATCCTTAAAACAGGGAGCGGGAAACACCATATATTTT. Together with reference TRBV5-1 and TRBJ1-3, the CDR3 gives the full variable domain: KAGVTQTPRYLIKTRGQQVTLSCSPISGHRSVSWYQQTPGQGLQFLFEYFSETQRNKGNFPGRFSGRQFSNSRSEMNVSTLELGDSALYLCASRSLKQGAGNTIYFGEGSWLTVV.

The chain uses TRBV6-5 and TRBJ1-4, with a weak D call TRBD1 (6 bases). The CDR3 is 14 residues long. V was trimmed by 4 bases and J by 7 bases, leaving 13 bases between them. Germline CDR1 is MNHEY and CDR2 is SVGAGI. The CDR3 is CASSWTALGEKLFF. As DNA, the CDR3 is TGTGCCAGCAGTTGGACAGCCTTGGGTGAAAAACTGTTTTTT.

V is TRBV2 and J is TRBJ1-5, with D maybe TRBD1 (5 bases). Germline V lookup: CDR1 SNHLY, CDR2 FYNNEI. The CDR3 runs to 13 residues. Between the trimmed V and J ends, which lost 8 bases and 2 bases, there was a span of 10 bases. In DNA, the CDR3 is TGTGCCAGCTCGGGGGGAGGCAATCAGCCCCAGCATTTT. Translated: CASSGGGNQPQHF.

This clone occurred a few times. The V gene is TRBV6-6, the J gene TRBJ1-5; 9 bases agree with TRBD1. The CDR3 contains 16 residues. Trimming cost V 5 bases and J 4 bases; bases outside gene matches: 9. Germline V gene data show CDR1 as MNHNY and CDR2 as SVGAGI (reference sequence). CDR3 loop: CASSPLDRGGNQPQHF. In DNA, the CDR3 is TGTGCCAGCAGTCCATTGGACAGGGGAGGAAATCAGCCCCAGCATTTT.

The genes are TRBV7-9 and TRBJ2-6; 9 nucleotides match TRBD1. The V gene's germline CDR1 is SEHNR and CDR2 FQNEAQ (reference sequence). The CDR3 has 17 residues. Losses at the gene ends were 4 bases for V and 2 bases for J; bases not matched to a gene: 6. The CDR3 nucleotides are TGTGCCAGCAGCTCACGACAGGGGGAAGCTGGGGCCAACGTCCTGACTTTC. This gives the protein CASSSRQGEAGANVLTF.

V and J are TRBV5-6 and TRBJ1-4; 7 bases align to TRBD1. Unmatched junction bases numbered 6, after V lost 2 bases and J lost 2 bases. Germline assignment: CDR1 SGHDT and CDR2 YYEEEE. The CDR3 spans 16 residues. The CDR3: CASSFTGAGTNEKLFF. CDR3 nucleotides: TGTGCCAGCAGCTTCACAGGGGCTGGGACTAATGAAAAACTGTTTTTT.

V is TRBV7-9 and J is TRBJ2-7; 7 bases match TRBD1. This CDR3 comprises 16 residues. Germline V gene sequence: CDR1 SEHNR, CDR2 FQNEAQ (reference sequence). V lost 4 bases, J lost 1 base, and 10 bases stayed unmatched. The CDR3 DNA reads as TGTGCCAGCAGCTCCTGGACAGGTGCCGGATCCTACGAGCAGTACTTC. Its protein product is CASSSWTGAGSYEQYF.

The chain employs TRBV2 and TRBJ1-6; weak D call: TRBD1 (6 bases). This CDR3 comprises 13 residues. Trimming took 5 bases from V and 10 from J, leaving 12 bases between them. Germline V gene sequence: CDR1 SNHLY, CDR2 FYNNEI. The CDR3 DNA is TGTGCCAGCAGTCCACAGGGAGAGTCACCCCTCCACTTT. It specifies CASSPQGESPLHF.

V and J are TRBV18 and TRBJ2-7; D is perhaps TRBD1 (5 bases). This CDR3 spans 12 amino acids. V was clipped by 3 bases and J by 5 bases, with 8 bases between them. Germline assignment: CDR1 KGHSH and CDR2 LQKENI. The DNA of the CDR3 is TGTGCCAGCTCACCCCAGGGAAACGAGCAGTACTTC. As protein: CASSPQGNEQYF.

The chain links TRBV5-1 to TRBJ2-7; D unclear. Trimming stripped 4 bases from V and 2 bases from J, with 10 bases between. The CDR3 covers 13 residues. Germline-derived CDR1 and CDR2 are SGHRS and YFSETQ. This CDR3 reads CASSQTLAYEQYF. Here the CDR3 DNA reads TGCGCCAGCAGCCAAACCCTAGCCTACGAGCAGTACTTC.